The clone carrying this TCR beta chain was seen at least ten times. The antigen is undetermined. These data are taken from a study of T cells in Graves' hyperthyroidism and ophthalmopathy. Overall study: Specimen type is peripheral blood, collected at initial diagnosis prior to any treatment. Study-wide results and limits: Separating ophthalmopathy from stable hyperthyroidism was achieved by a 13 V-J model. Most clonotypes that expanded in the thyroid above 0.001 also showed up in blood.

TCR beta CDR3 regions were amplified from RNA. HTBI primers were used for first-round RT-PCR of the TCR CDR3. TCRdb ran MiXCR on the multiplex PCR reads and lists one entry per CDR3 protein. The sample lists fewer than 250,000 distinct CDR3 sequences; roughly a quarter were seen once. Source material: blood. This receptor was identified in a middle-aged woman with Graves' ophthalmopathy.

This CDR3 is CASSSEGLGTGELFF. The CDR3 coding sequence is TGTGCCAGCAGCTCGGAGGGCCTAGGGACCGGGGAGCTGTTTTTT. This chain joins TRBV7-9 and TRBJ2-2, with D possibly matching TRBD2 (6 bases). CDR3 length: 15 amino acids. Germline CDR1 SEHNR, CDR2 FQNEAQ (reference sequence). V gave up 4 bases and J gave up 5 bases, with 14 bases separating them.